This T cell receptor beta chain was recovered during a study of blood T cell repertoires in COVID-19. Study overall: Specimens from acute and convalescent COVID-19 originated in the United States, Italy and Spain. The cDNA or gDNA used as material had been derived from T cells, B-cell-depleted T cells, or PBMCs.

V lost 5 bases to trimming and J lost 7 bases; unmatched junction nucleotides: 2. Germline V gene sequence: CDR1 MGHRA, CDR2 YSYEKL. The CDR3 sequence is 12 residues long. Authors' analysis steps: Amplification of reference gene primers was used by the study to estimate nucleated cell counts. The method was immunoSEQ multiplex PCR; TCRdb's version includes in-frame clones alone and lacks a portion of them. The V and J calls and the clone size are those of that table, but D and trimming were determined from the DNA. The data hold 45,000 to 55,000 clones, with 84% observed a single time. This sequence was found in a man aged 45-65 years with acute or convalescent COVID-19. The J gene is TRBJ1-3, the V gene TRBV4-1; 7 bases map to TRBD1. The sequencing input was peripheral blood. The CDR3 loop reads CASSEQGNTIYF. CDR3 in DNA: TGCGCCAGCAGCGAACAGGGGAACACCATATATTTT.